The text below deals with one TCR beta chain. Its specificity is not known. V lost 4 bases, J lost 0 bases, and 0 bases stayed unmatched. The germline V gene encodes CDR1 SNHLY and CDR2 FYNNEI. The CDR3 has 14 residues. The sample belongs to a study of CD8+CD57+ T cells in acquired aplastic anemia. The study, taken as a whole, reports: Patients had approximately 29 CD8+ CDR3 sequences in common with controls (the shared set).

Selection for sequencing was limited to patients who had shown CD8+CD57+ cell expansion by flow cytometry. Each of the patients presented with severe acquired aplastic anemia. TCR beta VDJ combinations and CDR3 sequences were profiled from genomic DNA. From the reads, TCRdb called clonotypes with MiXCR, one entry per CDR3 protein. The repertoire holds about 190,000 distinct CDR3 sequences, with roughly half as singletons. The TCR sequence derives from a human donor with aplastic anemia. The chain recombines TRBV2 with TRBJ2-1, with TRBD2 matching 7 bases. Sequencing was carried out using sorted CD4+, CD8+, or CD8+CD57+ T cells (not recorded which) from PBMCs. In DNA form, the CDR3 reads TGTGCCAGCAGTGCTAGCGGCTCCTACAATGAGCAGTTCTTC. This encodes CASSASGSYNEQFF.